Listed below are T cell receptor beta chains from one sample, sequenced in a study of control samples from healthy donors and cancer patients. Measured with immunoSEQ multiplex PCR; TCRdb has only the in-frame clones, and not every one. Among about 220,000 clones listed, just under 95% were seen once. Input material: blood. These receptors came from a man aged 45-65 years in good health. CDR3s include the opening cysteine and the closing phenylalanine or tryptophan. A D gene is named only where the DNA matches it firmly. Part of the rows lack a size; the others show once, few, many or a class for expanded clones.

clone_size cdr3_length j_call d_call v_call cdr3_aa cdr3_nt
. 12 TRBJ2-7 TRBD1 TRBV6-2/TRBV6-3 CASSGDSYEQYF TGTGCCAGCAGCGGGGACAGCTACGAGCAGTACTTC
. 12 TRBJ2-7 . TRBV12-3/TRBV12-4 CASSLQIYEQYF TGTGCCAGCAGTTTACAGATCTACGAGCAGTACTTC
. 14 TRBJ2-5 . TRBV19 CASSTVFAEETQYF TGTGCCAGTAGTACCGTCTTTGCGGAAGAGACCCAGTACTTC
few 15 TRBJ1-5 . TRBV6-5 CASSSGQASNQPQHF TGTGCCAGCAGCTCGGGGCAGGCGAGCAATCAGCCCCAGCATTTT
. 14 TRBJ2-3 . TRBV11-3 CASSRSSSTDTQYF TGTGCCAGCAGCCGGTCTAGTAGCACAGATACGCAGTATTTT
. 13 TRBJ2-7 . TRBV27 CASSRDLGYEQYF TGTGCCAGCAGCAGGGACCTTGGCTACGAGCAGTACTTC
. 14 TRBJ1-2 . TRBV2 CASLSGQAGYGYTF TGTGCCAGCTTATCGGGGCAGGCGGGCTATGGCTACACCTTC
. 17 TRBJ1-4 TRBD1 TRBV2 CASRRGTGDRRWEKLFF TGTGCCAGCAGGAGGGGGACAGGGGACCGGCGGTGGGAAAAACTGTTTTTT
. 12 TRBJ2-3 TRBD1 TRBV18 CASSHRGDTQYF TGTGCCAGCTCACACAGGGGGGATACGCAGTATTTT
. 13 TRBJ1-1 TRBD1 TRBV29-1 CSVDGQGNTEAFF TGCAGCGTTGACGGACAGGGGAACACTGAAGCTTTCTTT
. 15 TRBJ2-7 TRBD2 TRBV10-2 CASRNGGGYPYEQYF TGCGCCAGCAGGAACGGGGGGGGGTACCCCTACGAGCAGTACTTC
. 12 TRBJ1-2 TRBD1 TRBV6-5 CASKDRAIGYTF TGTGCCAGCAAGGACAGGGCCATTGGCTACACCTTC
. 13 TRBJ1-4 . TRBV7-2 CASSVQGQQKLFF TGTGCCAGCAGCGTACAGGGCCAGCAAAAACTGTTTTTT
. 14 TRBJ1-1 . TRBV5-1 CASSSWGTNTEAFF TGCGCCAGCAGCTCATGGGGGACAAACACTGAAGCTTTCTTT
. 16 TRBJ2-3 . TRBV7-6 CASSPRGVSSTDTQYF TGTGCCAGCAGCCCCAGAGGGGTTTCTAGCACAGATACGCAGTATTTT
. 11 TRBJ1-1 . TRBV6-5 CASSVRTEAFF TGTGCCAGCTCCGTACGGACTGAAGCTTTCTTT
. 14 TRBJ1-2 . TRBV6-5 CASSYLDSFYGYTF TGTGCCAGCAGTTACCTGGACAGTTTCTATGGCTACACCTTC
. 13 TRBJ2-5 . TRBV7-2 CASSLAYRETQYF TGTGCCAGCAGCTTAGCGTATCGGGAGACCCAGTACTTC
. 14 TRBJ2-7 . TRBV2 CASLGFYSSYEQYF TGTGCCAGCCTAGGATTTTACAGCTCCTACGAGCAGTACTTC
. 16 TRBJ1-1 TRBD1 TRBV18 CASSPPSQGGNTEAFF TGTGCCAGCTCACCACCTTCGCAGGGGGGGAACACTGAAGCTTTCTTT
. 17 TRBJ1-5 . TRBV3-1/TRBV3-2 CASSRDGGMMGNQPQHF TGTGCCAGCAGCCGCGACGGGGGGATGATGGGCAATCAGCCCCAGCATTTT
. 14 TRBJ2-2 . TRBV28 CAIFGGDRTGELFF TGTGCCATCTTCGGCGGGGACCGCACCGGGGAGCTGTTTTTT
. 16 TRBJ2-1 TRBD2 TRBV5-6 CASSPGLAGFYNEQFF TGTGCCAGCAGCCCGGGACTAGCGGGTTTTTACAATGAGCAGTTCTTC
. 17 TRBJ2-7 TRBD2 TRBV18 CASSPIPSGGPSYEQYF TGTGCCAGCTCACCAATTCCTAGCGGGGGGCCTTCCTACGAGCAGTACTTC
. 18 TRBJ2-7 TRBD1 TRBV7-2 CASNIRTEPGQGGREQYF TGTGCCAGCAACATACGAACAGAACCGGGACAGGGCGGTCGCGAGCAGTACTTC
. 17 TRBJ1-5 TRBD1 TRBV28 CASSFGLGEQGDQPQHF TGTGCCAGCAGCTTCGGACTTGGAGAACAGGGGGATCAGCCCCAGCATTTT
. 15 TRBJ2-5 TRBD1 TRBV28 CASSFPDRGLETQYF TGTGCCAGCAGTTTCCCGGACAGGGGGCTTGAGACCCAGTACTTC
. 17 TRBJ2-2 TRBD1 TRBV7-8 CASSPWTGLGGTGELFF TGTGCCAGCAGCCCCTGGACAGGGCTGGGGGGCACCGGGGAGCTGTTTTTT
. 13 TRBJ1-2 . TRBV15 CATSGAGYYGYTF TGTGCCACCAGCGGGGCGGGGTATTATGGCTACACCTTC
. 15 TRBJ2-5 TRBD2 TRBV7-2 CASSPMAGGGETQYF TGTGCCAGCAGCCCCATGGCGGGGGGTGGAGAGACCCAGTACTTC
once 16 TRBJ1-5 TRBD1 TRBV6-6 CASSPGQGAPDQPQHF TGTGCCAGCAGCCCGGGACAGGGGGCGCCCGATCAGCCCCAGCATTTT
. 14 TRBJ1-5 . TRBV2 CASSDVVNSQPQHF TGTGCCAGCAGTGATGTAGTGAACAGTCAGCCCCAGCATTTT
once 16 TRBJ1-2 . TRBV28 CASSHNRADSNYGYTF TGTGCCAGCAGCCATAACAGGGCCGATTCTAACTATGGCTACACCTTC
. 11 TRBJ2-5 . TRBV5-8 CASSSYSPQYF TGTGCCAGCAGTTCGTACAGTCCCCAGTACTTC
. 15 TRBJ1-6 . TRBV27 CATMARTPYNSPLHF TGTGCCACCATGGCGCGTACACCATATAATTCACCCCTCCACTTT
. 14 TRBJ2-2 . TRBV4-1 CASSPMGFTGELFF TGCGCCAGCAGCCCCATGGGATTCACCGGGGAGCTGTTTTTT
. 14 TRBJ2-2 . TRBV12-5 CASGLTGNTGELFF TGTGCTAGTGGTTTGACAGGAAACACCGGGGAGCTGTTTTTT